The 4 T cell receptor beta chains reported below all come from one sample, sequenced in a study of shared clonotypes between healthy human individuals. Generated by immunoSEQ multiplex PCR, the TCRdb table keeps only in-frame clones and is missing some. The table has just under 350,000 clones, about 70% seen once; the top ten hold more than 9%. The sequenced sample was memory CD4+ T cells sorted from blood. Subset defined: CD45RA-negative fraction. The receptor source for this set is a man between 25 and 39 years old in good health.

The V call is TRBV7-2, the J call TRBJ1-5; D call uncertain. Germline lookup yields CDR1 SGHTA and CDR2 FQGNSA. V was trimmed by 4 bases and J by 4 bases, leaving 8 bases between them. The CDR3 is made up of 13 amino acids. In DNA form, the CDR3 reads TGTGCCAGCAGCTCCTGGGGAAATCAGCCCCAGCATTTT. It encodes CASSSWGNQPQHF.

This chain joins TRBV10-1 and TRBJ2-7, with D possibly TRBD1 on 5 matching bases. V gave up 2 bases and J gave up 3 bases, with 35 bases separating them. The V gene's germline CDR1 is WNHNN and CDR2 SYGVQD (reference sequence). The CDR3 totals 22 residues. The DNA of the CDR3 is TGCGCCAGCAGTGAGGGGGCGTGGGTCCCTTACCTCACCCACTTAGGAAACTACGAGCAGTACTTC. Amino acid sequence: CASSEGAWVPYLTHLGNYEQYF.

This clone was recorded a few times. CDR3 in amino acids: CASRLREYSNQPQHF. The DNA of the CDR3 is TGTGCCAGCAGACTCAGAGAATATAGCAATCAGCCCCAGCATTTT. The chain employs TRBV6-5 and TRBJ1-5; D unclear. CDR1 and CDR2 (germline): MNHEY, SVGAGI. Trimming cost V 6 bases and J 0 bases, with 12 bases left between them. CDR3 size: 15 residues.

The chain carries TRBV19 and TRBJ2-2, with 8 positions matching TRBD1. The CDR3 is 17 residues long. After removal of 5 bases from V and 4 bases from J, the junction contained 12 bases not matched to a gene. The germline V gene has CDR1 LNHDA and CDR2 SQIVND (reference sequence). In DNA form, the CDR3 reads TGTGCCAGTAGTCGAAAACCCAGGGGGCAAGGCACCGGGGAGCTGTTTTTT. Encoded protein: CASSRKPRGQGTGELFF.